These 20 T cell receptor beta chains were sequenced from one sample in a study of molecular identifiers for immune sequencing clone quantification. TCRdb independently ran MiXCR on the PCR reads; one entry per CDR3 protein. The sample lists nearly 650,000 distinct CDR3 sequences; 25% were seen once. Sequenced sample: naive CD8+ T cells from blood, with Jurkat cell RNA spiked in. Subset in this sample: FACS-sorted CD8+CD4-CCR7+CD45RA+ naive T cells. All receptors derive from a human donor in good health. Some libraries in this study had Jurkat cell RNA spiked in.

This clonotype was counted a few times. This chain uses TRBV27 with TRBJ2-6, with TRBD1 matching 8 bases. The CDR3 is 15 residues long. The trim removed 5 bases at V and 4 bases at J, leaving 4 bases unmatched. CDR1 and CDR2 from the germline V gene are MNHEY and SMNVEV (reference sequence). Here the CDR3 DNA reads TGTGCCAGCAGTAACAGGGGGGCCGGGGCCAACGTCCTGACTTTC. This sequence encodes CASSNRGAGANVLTF.

In its sample, this clonotype was seen once. The junction departs from the called germline gene at one end, perhaps through a read error. The genes are TRBV19 and TRBJ2-7; 7 bases match TRBD1. Per germline, CDR1 LNHDA and CDR2 SQIVND (reference sequence). The CDR3 is 13 amino acids. The CDR3 bases are TGTGCCTGTAGTGACAGGGTAGTCTACGAGCAGTACTTC. This translates into CACSDRVVYEQYF.

This chain connects TRBV7-6 to TRBJ2-3, with D perhaps TRBD2 (6 bases). This CDR3 spans 15 amino acids. Germline CDR1 and CDR2: SGHVS and FNYEAQ. Trimming removed 1 base from V and 5 bases from J, with 13 bases in between. The CDR3 nucleotides are TGTGCCAGCAGCTTAGTCGGCGGGGCGGGAGATACGCAGTATTTT. Translation gives CASSLVGGAGDTQYF. Looking up the rest from reference TRBV7-6 and TRBJ2-3 gives the full variable domain: GAGVSQSPRYKVTKRGQDVALRCDPISGHVSLYWYRQALGQGPEFLTYFNYEAQQDKSGLPNDRFSAERPEGSISTLTIQRTEQRDSAMYRCASSLVGGAGDTQYFGPGTRLTVL.

This clonotype has a count of ten or more. Here the CDR3 reads CASSLAANSYEQYF. In DNA, the CDR3 is TGTGCCAGCAGCTTGGCAGCCAACTCCTACGAGCAGTACTTC. This chain connects TRBV5-6 to TRBJ2-7, with D unclear. The germline V and J ends were trimmed by 0 bases and 0 bases, with 7 bases remaining between them. Germline values: CDR1 SGHDT, CDR2 YYEEEE. The CDR3 sequence is 14 residues long. The variable domain in full, completed from reference TRBV5-6 and TRBJ2-7, reads DAGVTQSPTHLIKTRGQQVTLRCSPKSGHDTVSWYQQALGQGPQFIFQYYEEEERQRGNFPDRFSGHQFPNYSSELNVNALLLGDSALYLCASSLAANSYEQYFGPGTRLTVT.

Details on this clonotype: At one of its ends the junction is not consistent with the germline gene, which may arise from a read error. The V gene is TRBV30, the J gene TRBJ2-5; tentatively, D is TRBD1 (6 bases). This CDR3 is built from 13 residues. Germline V gene lookup returns CDR1 GTSNPN and CDR2 SVGIG (reference sequence). Here the CDR3 reads CAWSTGHHATQSF. The CDR3 coding sequence is TGTGCCTGGAGTACAGGGCATCACGCGACCCAGTCCTTC.

This clonotype was seen a few times. The junction differs from germline at one of its ends, possibly a read error. The chain combines TRBV12-3 or TRBV12-4 with TRBJ2-5; D possibly corresponds to TRBD1 (5 bases). The CDR3 sequence is 13 residues long. This chain's CDR3 is CTSSSQGRETQYF. CDR3 bases: TGTACCAGCAGTAGTCAGGGCCGAGAGACCCAGTACTTC.

Of note for this clonotype: A much bigger clone sits one base away, suggesting this may be a read error. The chain carries TRBV24-1 and TRBJ2-1, with no clear D. The CDR3 consists of 13 residues. Germline CDR1 and CDR2: KGHDR and SFDVKD. DNA for the CDR3: TGTGTCACCAGTGAGTCGGATTTGAATGAGCAGTTCTTC. This translates into CVTSESDLNEQFF.

The rearrangement links TRBV28 to TRBJ2-1; no clear D gene. Trimming took 7 bases from V and 6 from J, leaving 13 bases between them. This CDR3 spans 13 amino acids. Germline-derived CDR1 and CDR2 are MDHEN and SYDVKM. Here the CDR3 reads CASTALVGNEQFF. The CDR3 DNA reads as TGTGCCAGCACAGCGCTCGTGGGCAATGAGCAGTTCTTC.

A single count supports this clonotype. Mismatch with germline at one junction end may stem from a read error. The J gene is TRBJ2-1, the V gene TRBV9; D uncertain. The CDR3 is made up of 12 amino acids. Germline loops: CDR1 SGDLS, CDR2 YYNGEE. The CDR3 sequence is CASSVAGNEQLF. The CDR3 bases are TGTGCCAGCAGCGTAGCAGGTAATGAGCAGCTCTTC.

The chain's CDR3 is CASAESSSYEQYF. CDR3 nucleotide sequence: TGTGCCAGTGCAGAAAGTTCCTCCTACGAGCAGTACTTC. The rearrangement links TRBV19 to TRBJ2-7; unclear D gene. Trimming shortened V by 8 bases and J by 0 bases, and 11 bases separated the two germline ends. CDR1 LNHDA and CDR2 SQIVND come from the germline V gene (reference sequence). The CDR3 has 13 amino acids.

Worth noting for this clonotype: A much larger clone differs by one base, so this may be a read error. The chain combines TRBV6-2 or TRBV6-3 with TRBJ2-3; TRBD1 agrees at 8 bases. The CDR3 spans 13 residues. Germline lookup yields CDR1 MNHEY and CDR2 SVGEGT. The CDR3 region is CAIRDRYTDTRYF. For the CDR3, the DNA is TGTGCCATCCGGGACAGGTACACAGATACGCGGTATTTT.

This clonotype has a count of ten or more. This rearrangement joins TRBV9 to TRBJ2-1; TRBD2 agrees at 14 bases. CDR3 size: 16 residues. Per the germline V gene, CDR1 is SGDLS and CDR2 is YYNGEE. The ends lost 3 bases at V and 9 bases at J; junction bases unmatched: 8. The DNA for the CDR3 is TGTGCCAGCAGCGGAGGGACTAGCGGGGGCTTGAGTGAGCAGTTCTTC. The encoded protein is CASSGGTSGGLSEQFF.

This clonotype was detected ten times or more. The V and J genes are TRBV4-3 and TRBJ2-3; TRBD1 agrees at 8 bases. After removal of 1 base from V and 4 bases from J, the junction contained 4 bases not matched to a gene. This CDR3 has 15 amino acids. Germline V gives CDR1 LGHNA, CDR2 YSLEER. CDR3 sequence (DNA): TGCGCCAGCAGCCAAGGGACAGGGACGGCAGATACGCAGTATTTT. Residues: CASSQGTGTADTQYF.

V usage is TRBV7-9 and J usage is TRBJ2-7; tentatively, D is TRBD1 (6 bases). Between the trimmed V and J ends, which lost 5 bases and 2 bases, there was a span of 13 bases. The CDR3 runs to 14 residues. Germline V gene data show CDR1 as SEHNR and CDR2 as FQNEAQ (reference sequence). Written as DNA, the CDR3 is TGTGCCAGCAGCGCATTGGGGGCAACCTACGAGCAGTACTTC. It is translated as CASSALGATYEQYF.

The V gene is TRBV21-1, the J gene TRBJ1-3; TRBD1 is taken as the D call from the table, unchecked against the DNA. TRBV21-1 is a listed pseudogene. This CDR3 is built from 20 residues. CDR3 residues: CASSNRARDRGSFRGNTICF. CDR3 DNA sequence: TGTGCCAGCAGCAATAGGGCTCGGGACAGGGGATCCTTCAGAGGAAACACCATATGTTTT.

This clonotype was seen a handful of times. This rearrangement joins TRBV10-3 to TRBJ2-3; the match to TRBD1 covers 7 bases. J lost 5 bases, V lost 0 bases, and 5 bases had no gene match. Germline V lookup: CDR1 ENHRY, CDR2 SYGVKD. CDR3 size: 15 residues. The CDR3 region has the DNA TGTGCCATCAGTGAGTCACCAGGGGGTGAAGATACGCAGTATTTT. Translated: CAISESPGGEDTQYF.

The sample holds many counts of this clonotype. The gene calls are TRBV29-1 and TRBJ2-7; 10 bases are shared with TRBD2. J lost 7 bases, V lost 7 bases, and 7 bases had no gene match. The CDR3 consists of 12 residues. Germline V lookup: CDR1 SQVTM, CDR2 ANQGSEA. Here the CDR3 reads CSGAGGPGEQYF. The CDR3 DNA sequence: TGCAGCGGAGCGGGAGGGCCGGGGGAGCAGTACTTC.

Concerning this clonotype itself: A read error may be the cause here, since a much bigger clone is one base away. J is TRBJ2-7 and V is TRBV7-2; the D is unclear. This CDR3 contains 15 residues. Germline values: CDR1 SGHTA, CDR2 FQGNSA. DNA of the CDR3: TGTGTCAGCAGCACGGAGCCGGGCCTTTCCTACGAGCAGTACTTC. This translates into CVSSTEPGLSYEQYF. Full variable domain (remainder filled in from reference TRBV7-2 and TRBJ2-7): GAGVSQSPSNKVTEKGKDVELRCDPISGHTALYWYRQSLGQGLEFLIYFQGNSAPDKSGLPSDRFSAERTGGSVSTLTIQRTQQEDSAVYLCVSSTEPGLSYEQYFGPGTRLTVT.

V usage is TRBV10-1 and J usage is TRBJ2-7; 9 bases fit TRBD1. CDR1 and CDR2 from the germline V gene are WNHNN and SYGVQD (reference sequence). This CDR3 comprises 14 residues. J lost 2 bases, V lost 6 bases, and 5 bases had no gene match. The CDR3 DNA reads TGCGCCAGCAGCAAGGGACAGGGTGCCTACGAGCAGTACTTC. It codes for CASSKGQGAYEQYF.

This clonotype occurred a few times. J is TRBJ2-3 and V is TRBV25-1; TRBD1 is a possible D gene (5 bases). Deletions cut 3 bases from V and 3 bases from J, with 16 bases between. CDR1 is MGHDK, CDR2 SYGVNS, per germline. CDR3 length: 16 residues. CDR3 in amino acids: CASSELSIGDTDTQYF. The DNA of the CDR3 is TGTGCCAGCAGTGAGCTAAGCATAGGGGATACAGATACGCAGTATTTT.